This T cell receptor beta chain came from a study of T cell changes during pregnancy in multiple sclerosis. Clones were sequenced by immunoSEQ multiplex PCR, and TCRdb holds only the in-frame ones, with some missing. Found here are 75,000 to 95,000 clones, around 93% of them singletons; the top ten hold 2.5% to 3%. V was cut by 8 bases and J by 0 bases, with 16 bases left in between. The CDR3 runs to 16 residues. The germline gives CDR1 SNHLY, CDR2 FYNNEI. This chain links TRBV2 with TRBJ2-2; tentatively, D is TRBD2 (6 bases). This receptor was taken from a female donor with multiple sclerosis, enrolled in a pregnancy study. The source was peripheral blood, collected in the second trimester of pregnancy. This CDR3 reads CASAEGLPANTGELFF. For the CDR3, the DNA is TGTGCCAGCGCGGAGGGCCTTCCCGCGAACACCGGGGAGCTGTTTTTT.